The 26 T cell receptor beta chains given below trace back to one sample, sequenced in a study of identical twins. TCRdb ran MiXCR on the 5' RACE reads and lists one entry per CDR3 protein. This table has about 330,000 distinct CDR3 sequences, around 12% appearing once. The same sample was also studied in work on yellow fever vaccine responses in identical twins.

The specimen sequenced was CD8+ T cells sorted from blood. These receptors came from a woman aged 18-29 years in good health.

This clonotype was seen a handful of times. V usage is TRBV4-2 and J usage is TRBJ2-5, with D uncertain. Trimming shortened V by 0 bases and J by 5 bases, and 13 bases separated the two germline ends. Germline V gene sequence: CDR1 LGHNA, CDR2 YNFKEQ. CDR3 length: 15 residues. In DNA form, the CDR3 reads TGTGCCAGCAGCCAAGATAGTTTCGCTACGGAGACCCAGTACTTC. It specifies CASSQDSFATETQYF.

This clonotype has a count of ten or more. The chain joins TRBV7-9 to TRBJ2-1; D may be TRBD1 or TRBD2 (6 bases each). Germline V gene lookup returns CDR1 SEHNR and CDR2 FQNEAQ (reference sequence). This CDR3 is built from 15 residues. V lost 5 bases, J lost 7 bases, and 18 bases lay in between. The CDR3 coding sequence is TGTGCCAGCAGCATAACCGACCAGGGGAGGAATGAGCAGTTCTTC. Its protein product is CASSITDQGRNEQFF.

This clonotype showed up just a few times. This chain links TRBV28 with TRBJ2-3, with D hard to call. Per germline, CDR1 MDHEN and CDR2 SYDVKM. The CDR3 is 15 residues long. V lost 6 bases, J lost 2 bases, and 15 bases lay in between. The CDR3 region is CASSFSTVTTDTQYF. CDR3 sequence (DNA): TGTGCCAGCAGCTTCTCGACGGTGACCACAGATACGCAGTATTTT.

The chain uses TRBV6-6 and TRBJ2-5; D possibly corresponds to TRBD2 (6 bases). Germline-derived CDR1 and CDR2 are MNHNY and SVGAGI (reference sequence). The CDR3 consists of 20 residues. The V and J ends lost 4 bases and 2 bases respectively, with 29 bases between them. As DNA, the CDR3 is TGTGCCAGCAGTTTATTTGGGACTCTACTTACAGGCATAGGACAAGAGACCCAGTACTTC. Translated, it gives CASSLFGTLLTGIGQETQYF.

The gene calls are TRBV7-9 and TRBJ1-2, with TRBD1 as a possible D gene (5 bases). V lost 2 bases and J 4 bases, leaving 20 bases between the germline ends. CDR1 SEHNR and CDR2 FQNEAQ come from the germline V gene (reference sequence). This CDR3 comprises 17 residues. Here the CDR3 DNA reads TGTGCCAGCAGCTTAACCCGGGACGGAAAGTTTGGCTATGGCTACACCTTC. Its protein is CASSLTRDGKFGYGYTF.

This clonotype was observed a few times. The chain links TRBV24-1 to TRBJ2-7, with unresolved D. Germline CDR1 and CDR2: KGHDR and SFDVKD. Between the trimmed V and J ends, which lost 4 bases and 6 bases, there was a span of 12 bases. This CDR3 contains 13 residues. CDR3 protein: CATSDPLHSEQYF. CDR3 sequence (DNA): TGTGCCACCAGTGACCCTTTACACTCCGAGCAGTACTTC.

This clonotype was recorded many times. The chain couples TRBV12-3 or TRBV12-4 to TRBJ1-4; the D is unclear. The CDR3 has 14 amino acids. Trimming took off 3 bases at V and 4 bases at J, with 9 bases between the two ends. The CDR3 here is CASSFGQSNEKLFF. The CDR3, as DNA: TGTGCCAGCAGTTTCGGGCAGAGTAATGAAAAACTGTTTTTT.

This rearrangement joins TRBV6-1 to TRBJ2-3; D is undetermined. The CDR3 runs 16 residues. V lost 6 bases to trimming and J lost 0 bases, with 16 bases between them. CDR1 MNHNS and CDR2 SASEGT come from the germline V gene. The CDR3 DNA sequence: TGTGCCAGCAGCTCCCCCGGGCTAACTAGCACAGATACGCAGTATTTT. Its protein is CASSSPGLTSTDTQYF.

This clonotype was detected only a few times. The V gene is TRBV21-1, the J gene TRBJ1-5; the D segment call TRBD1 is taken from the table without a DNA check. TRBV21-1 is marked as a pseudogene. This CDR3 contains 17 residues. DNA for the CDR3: TGTGCCAGCAGCAAAACCACCAGGGAAAATAGCAATCAGCCCCAGCATTTT. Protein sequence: CASSKTTRENSNQPQHF.

The CDR3 is CASTAWAPDTQYF. The DNA for the CDR3 is TGTGCCAGCACCGCCTGGGCCCCAGATACGCAGTATTTT. The chain carries TRBV25-1 and TRBJ2-3; no clear D. Germline values: CDR1 MGHDK, CDR2 SYGVNS. This CDR3 spans 13 amino acids. Trimming left V 7 bases short and J 4 bases short, with 12 bases between.

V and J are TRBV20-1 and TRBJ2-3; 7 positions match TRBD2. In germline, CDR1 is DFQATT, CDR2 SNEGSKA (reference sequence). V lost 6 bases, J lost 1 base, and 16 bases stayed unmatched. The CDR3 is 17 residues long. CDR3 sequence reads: CSAPMERGRTGTDTQYF. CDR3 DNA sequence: TGCAGTGCCCCGATGGAGCGGGGTAGGACTGGCACAGATACGCAGTATTTT.

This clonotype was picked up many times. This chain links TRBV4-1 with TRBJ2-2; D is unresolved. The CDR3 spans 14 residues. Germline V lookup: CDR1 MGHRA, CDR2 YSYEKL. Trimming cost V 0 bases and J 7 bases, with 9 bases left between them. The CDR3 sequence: CASSQDVRIGELFF. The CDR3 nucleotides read TGCGCCAGCAGCCAAGACGTCCGAATCGGGGAGCTGTTTTTT.

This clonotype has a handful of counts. CDR3 nucleotides: TGTGCCAGCAGCGTAGAGCCCGATGGGGAGACCCAGTACTTC. Residues: CASSVEPDGETQYF. The chain links TRBV9 to TRBJ2-5; D gene ambiguous. The length of the CDR3 is 14 residues. Germline lookup yields CDR1 SGDLS and CDR2 YYNGEE. The V end lost 0 bases, the J end lost 5 bases, and 11 bases lay between the germline ends.

The CDR3 protein is CASSHPLDREETQYF. In DNA, the CDR3 is TGTGCCAGCAGTCACCCATTGGACAGGGAAGAGACCCAGTACTTC. The rearrangement uses TRBV27 and TRBJ2-5, with TRBD1 matching over 8 bases. Germline loops: CDR1 MNHEY, CDR2 SMNVEV (reference sequence). CDR3 length: 15 residues. V was pared by 5 bases and J by 3 bases, with 8 bases of the junction left unmatched.

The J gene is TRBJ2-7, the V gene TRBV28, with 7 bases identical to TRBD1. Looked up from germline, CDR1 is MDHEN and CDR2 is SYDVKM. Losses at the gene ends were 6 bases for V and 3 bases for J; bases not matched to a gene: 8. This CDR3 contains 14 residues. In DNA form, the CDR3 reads TGTGCCAGCAGCGGGGCGACAGGGAACTACGAGCAGTACTTC. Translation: CASSGATGNYEQYF.

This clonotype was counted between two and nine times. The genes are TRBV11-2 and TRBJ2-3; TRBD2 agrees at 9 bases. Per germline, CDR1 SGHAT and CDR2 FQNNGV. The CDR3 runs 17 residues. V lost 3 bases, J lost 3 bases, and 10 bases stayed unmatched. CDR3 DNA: TGTGCCAGCAGCTTCAGACTAGCGGACCCCCCTACAGATACGCAGTATTTT. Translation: CASSFRLADPPTDTQYF.

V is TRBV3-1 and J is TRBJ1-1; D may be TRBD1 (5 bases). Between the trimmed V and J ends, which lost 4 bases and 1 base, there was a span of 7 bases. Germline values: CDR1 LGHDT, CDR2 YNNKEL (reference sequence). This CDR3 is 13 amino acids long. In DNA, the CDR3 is TGTGCCAGCAGCCCAGGGAAGAACACTGAAGCTTTCTTT. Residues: CASSPGKNTEAFF.

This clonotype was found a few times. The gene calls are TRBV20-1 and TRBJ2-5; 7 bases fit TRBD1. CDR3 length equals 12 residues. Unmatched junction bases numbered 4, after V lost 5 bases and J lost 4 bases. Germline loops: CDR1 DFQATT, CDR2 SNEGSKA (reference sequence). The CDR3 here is CSAAGTAETQYF. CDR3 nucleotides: TGCAGTGCTGCAGGGACAGCAGAGACCCAGTACTTC.

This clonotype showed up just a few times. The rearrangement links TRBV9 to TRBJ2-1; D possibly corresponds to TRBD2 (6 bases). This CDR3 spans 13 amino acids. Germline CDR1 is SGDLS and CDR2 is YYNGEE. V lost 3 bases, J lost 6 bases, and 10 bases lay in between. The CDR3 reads CASSAGASNEQFF. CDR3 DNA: TGTGCCAGCAGCGCGGGAGCCAGCAATGAGCAGTTCTTC.

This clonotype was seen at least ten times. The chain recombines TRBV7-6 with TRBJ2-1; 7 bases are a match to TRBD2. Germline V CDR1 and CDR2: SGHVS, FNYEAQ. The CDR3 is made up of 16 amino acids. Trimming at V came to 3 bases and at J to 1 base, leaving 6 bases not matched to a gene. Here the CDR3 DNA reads TGTGCCAGCAGCTTCAGGACTAGTAGGTCCTACAATGAGCAGTTCTTC. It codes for CASSFRTSRSYNEQFF. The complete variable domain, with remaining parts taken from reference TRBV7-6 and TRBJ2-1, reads GAGVSQSPRYKVTKRGQDVALRCDPISGHVSLYWYRQALGQGPEFLTYFNYEAQQDKSGLPNDRFSAERPEGSISTLTIQRTEQRDSAMYRCASSFRTSRSYNEQFFGPGTRLTVL.

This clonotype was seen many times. The CDR3 DNA sequence: TGTGCCAGCAGTTTGTCTGAAGCTTTCTTT. Its translation: CASSLSEAFF. V gene TRBV12-3 or TRBV12-4 combines with J gene TRBJ1-1; D is ambiguous. V shed 3 bases and J shed 6 bases, with 2 bases lying between them. This CDR3 contains 10 residues.

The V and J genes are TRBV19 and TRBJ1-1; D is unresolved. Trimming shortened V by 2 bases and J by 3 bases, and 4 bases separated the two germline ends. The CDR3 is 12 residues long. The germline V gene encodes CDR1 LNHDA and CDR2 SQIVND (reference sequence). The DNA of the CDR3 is TGTGCCAGTAGTATATGGGACACTGAAGCTTTCTTT. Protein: CASSIWDTEAFF.

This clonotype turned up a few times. The CDR3 spells CASSQEGGSFTDTQYF. CDR3 DNA sequence: TGCGCCAGCAGCCAAGAAGGGGGTTCCTTCACAGATACGCAGTATTTT. The chain links TRBV4-1 to TRBJ2-3; the D gene is possibly TRBD1 (6 bases). The CDR3 totals 16 residues. The V gene lost 0 bases and the J gene lost 2 bases, with 12 bases spanning the gap. Germline CDR1 and CDR2: MGHRA and YSYEKL.

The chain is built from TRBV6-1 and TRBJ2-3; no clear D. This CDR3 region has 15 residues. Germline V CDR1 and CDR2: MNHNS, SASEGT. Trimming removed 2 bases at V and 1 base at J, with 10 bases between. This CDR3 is CASSEREDGTDTQYF. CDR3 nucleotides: TGTGCCAGCAGTGAAAGGGAAGACGGCACAGATACGCAGTATTTT.

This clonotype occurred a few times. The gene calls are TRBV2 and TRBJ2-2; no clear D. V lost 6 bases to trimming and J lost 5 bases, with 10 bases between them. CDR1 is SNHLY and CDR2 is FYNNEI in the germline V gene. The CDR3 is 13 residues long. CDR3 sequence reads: CASSGRITGELFF. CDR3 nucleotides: TGTGCCAGCAGCGGGCGGATTACCGGGGAGCTGTTTTTT.

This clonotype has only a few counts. CDR3 nucleotides: TGTGCCAGCAGCCCGCTAGTTAAGTCGAGTAATGAGCAGTTCTTC. Translating gives CASSPLVKSSNEQFF. The chain recombines TRBV7-3 with TRBJ2-1; no definite D call. Trimming left V 5 bases short and J 7 bases short, with 18 bases between. CDR3 length: 15 amino acids. The germline CDR1 and CDR2 sequences are SGHTA and FQGTGA. Supplemented by reference TRBV7-3 and TRBJ2-1, the full variable domain reads GAGVSQTPSNKVTEKGKYVELRCDPISGHTALYWYRQSLGQGPEFLIYFQGTGAADDSGLPNDRFFAVRPEGSVSTLKIQRTERGDSAVYLCASSPLVKSSNEQFFGPGTRLTVL.